Listed below are T cell receptor beta chains from one sample, sequenced in a study of CD8 T cells in Susac syndrome. TCRdb re-called the immunoSEQ multiplex PCR reads with MiXCR, one entry per CDR3 protein. The sample lists 170,000 or so distinct CDR3 sequences, approximately 95% occurring once. Sequenced: CD4+ T cells from PBMCs. All receptors come from a human donor with Susac syndrome. Each CDR3 is given with its conserved first and last residue. The order of the fields is V gene, J gene, clone size, D gene, CDR3 protein, CDR3 DNA. A D gene is named only where the DNA matches it firmly. Clone size is shown for a subset of rows, as once, few, many or a class of expanded clone.

>TRBV29-1|TRBJ2-7|NA|TRBD1
CSVEGTGSRYEQYF
TGCAGCGTTGAAGGGACAGGGAGCCGATACGAGCAGTACTTC
>TRBV9|TRBJ2-1|NA|TRBD2
CASSLSGSGAYNEQFF
TGTGCCAGCAGTTTAAGCGGGAGTGGGGCCTACAATGAGCAGTTCTTC
>TRBV20-1|TRBJ2-3|NA|TRBD1
CSARTGGAIDTQYF
TGCAGTGCTAGAACAGGGGGCGCGATAGATACGCAGTATTTT
>TRBV18|TRBJ1-1|NA|TRBD1
CASSAGQGNTEAFF
TGTGCCAGCTCAGCGGGACAGGGTAACACTGAAGCTTTCTTT
>TRBV5-1|TRBJ2-7|few|TRBD2
CASRGRLAGGEEQYF
TGCGCCAGCCGGGGGAGACTAGCGGGAGGAGAGGAGCAGTACTTC
>TRBV7-2|TRBJ2-4|NA|TRBD2
CASTPGRPAKNIQYF
TGTGCCAGCACCCCCGGGAGGCCTGCCAAAAACATTCAGTACTTC
>TRBV25-1|TRBJ1-6|NA|TRBD1
CASSARQGGSSPLHF
TGTGCCAGCAGTGCCAGACAGGGGGGAAGTTCACCCCTCCACTTT
>TRBV24-1|TRBJ2-5|once|TRBD2
CATSESGGYLETQYF
TGTGCCACCAGTGAGAGCGGGGGGTATCTCGAGACCCAGTACTTC
>TRBV14|TRBJ2-7|NA|NA
CASSQDLGLNEQYF
TGTGCCAGCAGCCAAGATTTGGGACTCAACGAGCAGTACTTC
>TRBV20-1|TRBJ1-6|NA|NA
CSAITTSRGSGSPLHF
TGCAGTGCCATTACTACTAGCAGGGGATCGGGTTCACCCCTCCACTTT
>TRBV20-1|TRBJ2-1|NA|TRBD2
CSAPGLAFNEQFF
TGCAGTGCCCCGGGACTAGCCTTTAATGAGCAGTTCTTC
>TRBV20-1|TRBJ1-5|NA|TRBD1
CSASLQGNSNQPQHF
TGCAGTGCTAGTTTACAGGGGAATAGCAATCAGCCCCAGCATTTT
>TRBV29-1|TRBJ1-4|NA|TRBD1
CSGGTGGHEKLFF
TGCAGCGGCGGGACAGGGGGCCATGAAAAACTGTTTTTT
>TRBV5-1|TRBJ2-5|NA|TRBD1
CASSLTGGEETQYF
TGCGCCAGCAGCTTGACAGGGGGCGAGGAGACCCAGTACTTC
>TRBV19|TRBJ2-3|NA|TRBD2
CARNFRAGGSHTQYF
TGTGCCAGAAACTTCAGGGCGGGGGGCAGTCATACGCAGTATTTT
>TRBV24-1|TRBJ2-5|NA|NA
CATSDRRGRNQETQYF
TGTGCCACCAGTGATCGTCGGGGACGGAACCAAGAGACCCAGTACTTC
>TRBV14|TRBJ2-1|NA|NA
CASSQDLSGNEQFF
TGTGCCAGCAGCCAAGACCTGAGCGGGAATGAGCAGTTCTTC
>TRBV5-6|TRBJ2-1|once|TRBD1
CASSLQGANYNEQFF
TGTGCCAGCAGCCTACAGGGGGCCAATTACAATGAGCAGTTCTTC
>TRBV20-1|TRBJ2-7|NA|NA
CSARGVGQQYF
TGCAGTGCTAGAGGTGTCGGACAGCAGTACTTC
>TRBV12-3/TRBV12-4|TRBJ1-1|NA|NA
CASSLSLRAFF
TGTGCCAGCAGTTTGAGTCTGCGGGCTTTCTTT
>TRBV2|TRBJ2-7|NA|TRBD2
CASSEPSGRHEQYF
TGTGCCAGCAGTGAGCCTAGCGGGAGGCACGAGCAGTACTTC
>TRBV29-1|TRBJ2-1|NA|TRBD1
CSAGTGVREQFF
TGCAGCGCCGGGACAGGGGTGCGTGAGCAGTTCTTC
>TRBV28|TRBJ2-5|NA|TRBD1
CASSSLGQGKETQYF
TGTGCCAGCAGTTCCCTAGGACAGGGAAAAGAGACCCAGTACTTC
>TRBV5-4|TRBJ1-1|NA|NA
CASSASGSLNTEAFF
TGTGCCAGCAGCGCGTCCGGGTCACTGAACACTGAAGCTTTCTTT
>TRBV4-3|TRBJ1-6|once|NA
CASSQDRSAARDLALHF
TGCGCCAGCAGCCAAGATAGGTCAGCCGCCCGCGATTTAGCCCTCCACTTT
>TRBV2|TRBJ2-1|NA|TRBD2
CASGSRRTSENEQFF
TGTGCCAGCGGCTCACGTCGGACTAGCGAAAATGAGCAGTTCTTC
>TRBV18|TRBJ2-3|NA|NA
CASSPLTKSDTQYF
TGTGCCAGCTCACCACTCACAAAATCCGATACGCAGTATTTT